The subject of this entry is one TCR beta chain. Its antigen is currently unknown. The CDR3 has 13 amino acids. V was clipped by 2 bases and J by 5 bases, with 10 bases between them. Germline V lookup: CDR1 SGHTA, CDR2 FQGTGA. PCR employed 60 Vbeta and 13 Jbeta primers. TCRdb keeps only in-frame clones here, not all; method: immunoSEQ multiplex PCR. The sample contains a few hundred thousand clones, 65% to 85% of which appear only once. These data belong to a study of cytomegalovirus exposure and HLA in healthy donors. Study-level points and caveats: Researchers counted roughly 160 TCR beta chains as cytomegalovirus-associated.

Sequences were obtained from PBMCs. This sequence originates from a man aged 25 to 40 in good health and CMV-seronegative. The chain is built from TRBV7-3 and TRBJ2-7; weak D call: TRBD2 (5 bases). CDR3 loop: CASSLSGYHEQYF. CDR3 sequence (DNA): TGTGCCAGCAGCTTATCGGGGTACCACGAGCAGTACTTC.